This T cell receptor (beta chain) was identified during a study of T cells in Graves' hyperthyroidism and ophthalmopathy. Out of over 7.5 ml of fresh peripheral blood came the PBMCs. Germline CDR1 and CDR2: MNHNS and SASEGT. The CDR3 sequence is 15 residues long. Trimming left V 6 bases short and J 5 bases short, with 19 bases between. RNA transcripts were the template for amplifying TCR beta CDR3 regions. Initially, a first-round RT-PCR of the TCR CDR3 employed the HTBI primer set. From the multiplex PCR reads, TCRdb called clonotypes with MiXCR, one entry per CDR3 protein. Here the sample spans about 250,000 distinct CDR3 sequences, approximately 24% being singletons.

The TCR was taken from a woman in her thirties or forties with Graves' ophthalmopathy. Sequenced input: blood. The chain employs TRBV6-1 and TRBJ1-2, with a possible D match to TRBD1 (5 bases). The CDR3 here is CASRRRAGKDYGYTF. CDR3 nucleotide sequence: TGTGCCAGCAGACGCCGGGCAGGGAAGGATTATGGCTACACCTTC.